This T cell receptor (beta chain) was captured in a study of T-cell memory formation after mild COVID-19. TCRdb re-called the 5' RACE reads with MiXCR, one entry per CDR3 protein. The sample lists approximately 430,000 distinct CDR3 sequences, less than 25% seen once, with over 10% in the top ten. This clonotype was seen a few times. The target antigen is unknown. Overall study findings and caveats: The SARS-CoV-2 specificity of second-wave clones reaching peak at day 37 remained unverified.

The sample comprised PBMCs or a T cell subset sorted from them (not recorded which). This clonotype was obtained from an adult woman who had mild COVID-19 (a few samples of this study predate the infection). Cell type and time point are not known.

The CDR3 loop is CASIDRDRADTQYF. DNA for the CDR3: TGTGCCAGCATCGACCGGGACAGGGCAGATACGCAGTATTTT. This chain joins TRBV28 and TRBJ2-3; TRBD1 matches 9 bases. The V segment lost 7 bases and the J segment 4 bases; nucleotides outside the gene matches: 6. CDR3 length: 14 residues. The V gene's germline CDR1 is MDHEN and CDR2 SYDVKM.